Listed here is a single T cell receptor beta chain. This sample is drawn from a study of blood T cell repertoires in COVID-19. Generated by immunoSEQ multiplex PCR, the TCRdb table keeps only in-frame clones and is missing some. The sample shows hundreds of thousands of clones, around nine tenths of them seen only once. The CDR3 consists of 15 residues. Germline trimming cut 7 bases from V and 5 bases from J; bases unmatched to any gene: 9. Germline V CDR1 and CDR2: MNHEY, SVGAGI. The specimen was PBMCs or T cells enriched from blood (not recorded which). V is TRBV6-5 and J is TRBJ1-4; 8 positions agree with TRBD1. This receptor was obtained from a woman between 18 and 29 years old who had been exposed to COVID-19. CDR3 sequence reads: CASKPITGGNEKLFF. The DNA for the CDR3 is TGTGCCAGCAAACCAATCACAGGGGGGAATGAAAAACTGTTTTTT.